These 28 T cell receptor beta chains originate from one sample sequenced in a study of T-cell memory formation after mild COVID-19. Each CDR3 protein is one row after TCRdb ran MiXCR on the 5' RACE reads. Among more than 350,000 distinct CDR3 sequences listed, around 21% were seen once. The sample consisted of PBMCs or a T cell subset sorted from them (not recorded which). These receptors came from an adult woman who had mild COVID-19 (a few samples of this study predate the infection). Cell type and time point are not known.

Ten or more counts support this clonotype. The V and J genes are TRBV12-3 or TRBV12-4 and TRBJ2-3; 7 bases match TRBD2. The CDR3 is 14 residues long. Losses at the gene ends were 3 bases for V and 3 bases for J; bases not matched to a gene: 3. The CDR3 coding sequence is TGTGCCAGCAGTTTGCGCGGGAGTACAGATACGCAGTATTTT. Its protein product is CASSLRGSTDTQYF.

This clonotype was seen more than once but under ten times. CDR3 sequence reads: CASSVQGVNTEAFF. In DNA, the CDR3 is TGCGCCAGCAGTGTTCAGGGGGTGAACACTGAAGCTTTCTTT. The chain links TRBV10-2 to TRBJ1-1; 7 bases are a match to TRBD1. The V gene's germline CDR1 is WSHSY and CDR2 SAAADI. The CDR3 extends over 14 amino acids. With 4 bases clipped from V and 0 bases from J, the junction kept 2 bases outside the gene matches.

This clonotype showed up just a few times. The V and J genes are TRBV4-3 and TRBJ1-5, with a possible D match to TRBD1 (5 bases). The germline gives CDR1 LGHNA, CDR2 YSLEER. With 4 bases removed from V and 11 bases from J, the gap between germline ends came to 12 bases. The CDR3 totals 12 residues. The DNA of the CDR3 is TGCGCCAGCAGCCCTTCTGTCAGGGCCCAGCATTTT. Its protein product is CASSPSVRAQHF.

The rearrangement joins TRBV3-1 to TRBJ2-1; D possibly uses TRBD1 or TRBD2 (5 bases each). V lost 3 bases, J lost 4 bases, and 16 bases lay in between. Looked up from germline, CDR1 is LGHDT and CDR2 is YNNKEL (reference sequence). CDR3 size: 16 residues. CDR3 protein: CASSHQREGRYNEQFF. CDR3 in DNA: TGTGCCAGCAGCCATCAACGAGAGGGGCGATACAATGAGCAGTTCTTC.

The genes are TRBV6-2 or TRBV6-3 and TRBJ2-7; 8 nucleotides align to TRBD2. The length of the CDR3 is 18 residues. The ends lost 2 bases at V and 0 bases at J; junction bases unmatched: 12. CDR1 is MNHEY and CDR2 is SVGEGT in the germline V gene. Here the CDR3 reads CASSYPAGGGRSSYEQYF. The DNA for the CDR3 is TGTGCCAGCAGTTACCCCGCCGGGGGCGGGAGGTCCTCCTACGAGCAGTACTTC.

A few counts support this clonotype. The gene calls are TRBV6-6 and TRBJ2-2, with 7 bases lining up with TRBD1. This CDR3 has 14 residues. V gave up 6 bases and J gave up 5 bases; unmatched junction bases: 6. CDR1 MNHNY and CDR2 SVGAGI come from the germline V gene (reference sequence). This chain's CDR3 is CASRLGQLTGELFF. DNA of the CDR3: TGTGCCAGCAGGCTGGGACAGTTAACCGGGGAGCTGTTTTTT.

This clonotype was seen a handful of times. The chain combines TRBV6-5 with TRBJ2-1; D is possibly TRBD1 (5 bases). The germline V gene encodes CDR1 MNHEY and CDR2 SVGAGI. CDR3 size: 15 residues. V lost 5 bases to trimming and J lost 5 bases, with 16 bases between them. The CDR3 sequence: CASSPQWGTNNEQFF. DNA of the CDR3: TGTGCCAGCAGTCCGCAGTGGGGCACCAACAATGAGCAGTTCTTC.

The V call is TRBV4-3, the J call TRBJ2-3; the match to TRBD2 covers 12 bases. The CDR3 runs to 17 residues. The germline gives CDR1 LGHNA, CDR2 YSLEER. V lost 0 bases and J lost 2; bases outside the gene matches: 3. DNA of the CDR3: TGCGCCAGCAGCCAAGAGGGACTAGCGGGCAACACAGATACGCAGTATTTT. It specifies CASSQEGLAGNTDTQYF.

In its sample, this clonotype was seen a few times. The chain combines TRBV24-1 with TRBJ2-5; 12 bases match TRBD2. This CDR3 has 18 residues. CDR1 is KGHDR, CDR2 SFDVKD, per germline. Germline trimming cut 3 bases from V and 4 bases from J; bases unmatched to any gene: 11. The CDR3 DNA reads as TGTGCCACCAGTGATCGAGCTTCCCTAGCGGGGGGGCGAGAGACCCAGTACTTC. Translated, it gives CATSDRASLAGGRETQYF.

This chain connects TRBV20-1 to TRBJ2-3; D may be TRBD1 or TRBD2 (5 bases each). The CDR3 consists of 14 residues. The V end lost 3 bases, the J end lost 0 bases, and 10 bases lay between the germline ends. The germline gives CDR1 DFQATT, CDR2 SNEGSKA (reference sequence). This CDR3 reads CSASQWGSTDTQYF. CDR3 sequence (DNA): TGCAGTGCTAGTCAGTGGGGGAGCACAGATACGCAGTATTTT.

This clonotype was observed at least ten times. The chain recombines TRBV6-5 with TRBJ2-6; D might be TRBD1 (5 bases). The germline CDR1 and CDR2 sequences are MNHEY and SVGAGI. The CDR3 is made up of 14 amino acids. The V gene lost 7 bases and the J gene lost 2 bases, with 9 bases spanning the gap. The CDR3 loop is CASNQGAGANVLTF. CDR3 DNA: TGTGCCAGCAACCAAGGGGCTGGGGCCAACGTCCTGACTTTC.

This clonotype was counted only a few times. The rearrangement uses TRBV14 and TRBJ2-2; no firm D call. Germline V gene lookup returns CDR1 SGHDN and CDR2 FVKESK. The length of the CDR3 is 15 residues. V lost 5 bases and J lost 6, with 16 bases in between. The CDR3, as DNA: TGTGCCAGCAGCGAGACAACACTTGGATCCGGGGAGCTGTTTTTT. Encoded protein: CASSETTLGSGELFF.

V usage is TRBV7-3 and J usage is TRBJ2-1, with TRBD1 identical over 11 bases. The CDR3 runs 15 residues. Germline assignment: CDR1 SGHTA and CDR2 FQGTGA. The ends lost 2 bases at V and 7 bases at J; junction bases unmatched: 4. CDR3 region: CASSLSGQGVNEQFF. CDR3 DNA: TGTGCCAGCAGCTTATCGGGACAGGGGGTGAATGAGCAGTTCTTC.

This clonotype was counted ten times or more. The germline gene is not matched at one end of the junction; a read error may be the cause. This sequence joins TRBV5-1 and TRBJ2-3; D unclear. There are 13 residues in the CDR3. The germline V gene has CDR1 SGHRS and CDR2 YFSETQ. The CDR3 DNA reads TGTGCCAGCAGCTTCTGGAGCACAGATACGCAGTATTTT. It codes for CASSFWSTDTQYF.

This clonotype showed up just a few times. The chain combines TRBV6-2 or TRBV6-3 with TRBJ2-1; tentative D call: TRBD2 (5 bases). From germline, CDR1 is MNHEY and CDR2 SVGEGT. This CDR3 region has 12 residues. With 10 bases removed from V and 6 bases from J, the gap between germline ends came to 13 bases. The CDR3 sequence: CATGGRVNEQFF. The CDR3, as DNA: TGTGCCACCGGCGGGCGAGTCAATGAGCAGTTCTTC.

The chain links TRBV3-1 to TRBJ2-7, with TRBD2 matching 8 bases. Germline values: CDR1 LGHDT, CDR2 YNNKEL (reference sequence). V shed 1 base, J shed 2 bases, and the junction held 4 bases outside the gene matches. The CDR3 has 15 residues. CDR3 sequence reads: CASSQVPGLAYEQYF. CDR3 in DNA: TGTGCCAGCAGCCAAGTCCCGGGACTAGCCTACGAGCAGTACTTC.

The DNA of the CDR3 is TGTGCCAGCAGCCCAGGGACTAGCAGGGGGTACGAGCAGTACTTC. Amino acid sequence: CASSPGTSRGYEQYF. The chain combines TRBV5-8 with TRBJ2-7; 9 positions agree with TRBD2. Per the germline V gene, CDR1 is SGHTS and CDR2 is YDEGEE. The CDR3 has 15 residues. The ends lost 4 bases at V and 4 bases at J; junction bases unmatched: 9.

The chain uses TRBV4-1 and TRBJ2-6; D is uncertain. The germline CDR1 and CDR2 sequences are MGHRA and YSYEKL. V was clipped by 3 bases and J by 2 bases, with 8 bases between them. This CDR3 has 15 residues. CDR3 protein: CASSQRTPGANVLTF. CDR3 DNA: TGCGCCAGCAGCCAGCGTACCCCTGGGGCCAACGTCCTGACTTTC.

This clonotype was counted between two and nine times. This chain connects TRBV5-1 to TRBJ2-1; 10 nucleotides match TRBD2. V was pared by 1 base and J by 1 base, with 8 bases of the junction left unmatched. This CDR3 spans 18 amino acids. Germline V gene sequence: CDR1 SGHRS, CDR2 YFSETQ. The CDR3 sequence is CASSLYVSGRGSYNEQFF. Written as DNA, the CDR3 is TGCGCCAGCAGCTTGTACGTAAGCGGGAGGGGTTCCTACAATGAGCAGTTCTTC. Variable domain in full (rest from reference TRBV5-1 and TRBJ2-1): KAGVTQTPRYLIKTRGQQVTLSCSPISGHRSVSWYQQTPGQGLQFLFEYFSETQRNKGNFPGRFSGRQFSNSRSEMNVSTLELGDSALYLCASSLYVSGRGSYNEQFFGPGTRLTVL.

The sample holds a few counts of this clonotype. The chain employs TRBV10-3 and TRBJ2-1; D could derive from TRBD1 or TRBD2 (6 bases each). Germline CDR1 and CDR2: ENHRY and SYGVKD. This CDR3 region has 14 residues. V lost 4 bases and J lost 1, with 8 bases in between. For the CDR3, the DNA is TGTGCCATCAGTGTAGGGGGGTCCTACAATGAGCAGTTCTTC. Translating gives CAISVGGSYNEQFF.

V usage is TRBV10-3 and J usage is TRBJ1-1; D gene uncertain. V was pared by 0 bases and J by 0 bases, with 5 bases between. This CDR3 has 14 residues. Per the germline V gene, CDR1 is ENHRY and CDR2 is SYGVKD. The CDR3 loop reads CAISESILNTEAFF. As DNA, the CDR3 is TGTGCCATCAGTGAGTCGATTTTGAACACTGAAGCTTTCTTT.

This clonotype appeared a few times. The J gene is TRBJ1-4, the V gene TRBV4-1; no reliable D call. Trimming cost V 4 bases and J 2 bases, with 14 bases left between them. Germline CDR1 and CDR2: MGHRA and YSYEKL. The length of the CDR3 is 16 residues. The CDR3 DNA sequence: TGCGCCAGCAGCCGACAAGTTCAGTCCACTAATGAAAAACTGTTTTTT. This sequence encodes CASSRQVQSTNEKLFF.

For the CDR3, the DNA is TGCGCCAGCAGCCAAGAGGTATTCACTAGCAAGAGCGAGCAGTACTTC. This codes for CASSQEVFTSKSEQYF. The chain combines TRBV4-3 with TRBJ2-7; D possibly corresponds to TRBD2 (6 bases). Germline values: CDR1 LGHNA, CDR2 YSLEER. Trimming took off 0 bases at V and 6 bases at J, with 18 bases between the two ends. CDR3 length equals 16 residues.

The J gene is TRBJ2-6, the V gene TRBV15; TRBD1 agrees at 8 bases. Germline V lookup: CDR1 LNHNV, CDR2 YYDKDF (reference sequence). CDR3 length equals 14 residues. Trimming cost V 3 bases and J 11 bases; bases outside gene matches: 6. CDR3 sequence reads: CATSRDRVSHVLTF. CDR3 in DNA: TGTGCCACCAGCAGGGACAGGGTGTCTCACGTCCTGACTTTC.

The rearrangement links TRBV7-6 to TRBJ2-3; D not certain. This CDR3 spans 15 amino acids. Germline CDR1 SGHVS, CDR2 FNYEAQ. Trimming shortened V by 4 bases and J by 0 bases, and 11 bases separated the two germline ends. The chain's CDR3 is CASSSYGSSTDTQYF. The CDR3, as DNA: TGTGCCAGCAGCTCTTACGGTTCTAGCACAGATACGCAGTATTTT.

The chain couples TRBV7-2 to TRBJ2-5; TRBD2 agrees at 11 bases. CDR1 and CDR2 (germline): SGHTA, FQGNSA. J lost 9 bases, V lost 3 bases, and 12 bases had no gene match. This CDR3 is 16 amino acids long. CDR3 coding DNA: TGTGCCAGCAGCTTTAGCGGGAGGGCCCTAAACTTGGCCCAGTACTTC. This gives the protein CASSFSGRALNLAQYF.

This clonotype has only a few counts. The chain uses TRBV29-1 and TRBJ1-1, with a possible D match to TRBD1 (5 bases). The germline gives CDR1 SQVTM, CDR2 ANQGSEA. The length of the CDR3 is 13 residues. Trimming shortened V by 4 bases and J by 4 bases, and 13 bases separated the two germline ends. For the CDR3, the DNA is TGCAGCGTTGTTTATACGGGGGTCACTGAAGCTTTCTTT. Its protein product is CSVVYTGVTEAFF.

This chain links TRBV10-2 with TRBJ1-2; TRBD1 agrees at 8 bases. Germline lookup yields CDR1 WSHSY and CDR2 SAAADI. The CDR3 has 15 amino acids. J gave up 4 bases and V 3 bases, and 7 bases lay outside the gene matches. CDR3 nucleotides: TGCGCCAGCAGTGAACACAGGGGGTACGGCTATGGCTACACCTTC. It specifies CASSEHRGYGYGYTF.